Presented here are 19 T cell receptor beta chains from one specimen sequenced in a study of high-grade serous ovarian cancer treatment subgroups. Tumor samples were obtained before definitive surgery or chemotherapy. Generated by immunoSEQ multiplex PCR, the TCRdb table keeps only in-frame clones and is missing some. The sample lists 1,500 to 2,000 clones, about four fifths occurring once. The sequencing input was tumor tissue. The receptors stem from a human donor with high-grade serous ovarian cancer.

This clone has more than one count but fewer than ten. The rearrangement links TRBV10-2 to TRBJ1-2; D call uncertain. The CDR3 runs 14 residues. Trimming shortened V by 4 bases and J by 2 bases, and 11 bases separated the two germline ends. Per the germline V gene, CDR1 is WSHSY and CDR2 is SAAADI. CDR3: CASSVDGMNYGYTF. The CDR3 DNA reads TGCGCCAGCAGTGTCGACGGGATGAACTATGGCTACACCTTC.

The J gene is TRBJ2-7, the V gene TRBV28; D remains unclear. CDR1 MDHEN and CDR2 SYDVKM come from the germline V gene. This CDR3 comprises 14 residues. Trimming shortened V by 6 bases and J by 3 bases, and 15 bases separated the two germline ends. The CDR3 DNA reads as TGTGCCAGCAGGAACCCTACGACTCTCTACGAGCAGTACTTC. Amino acid sequence: CASRNPTTLYEQYF.

V is TRBV5-6 and J is TRBJ2-3; 8 nucleotides match TRBD1. The ends lost 0 bases at V and 5 bases at J; junction bases unmatched: 5. This CDR3 region has 15 residues. Germline V lookup: CDR1 SGHDT, CDR2 YYEEEE. The CDR3 DNA reads as TGTGCCAGCAGCTTGGGTCTGACAGGGGTAGATACGCAGTATTTT. This codes for CASSLGLTGVDTQYF.

The genes are TRBV4-3 and TRBJ2-2; D remains unclear. Germline V CDR1 and CDR2: LGHNA, YSLEER. V gave up 0 bases and J gave up 1 base, with 6 bases separating them. This CDR3 is built from 15 residues. The CDR3 sequence is CASSQDRQNTGELFF. The CDR3, as DNA: TGCGCCAGCAGCCAAGATAGACAGAACACCGGGGAGCTGTTTTTT.

This clone occurred once. V and J are TRBV6-6 and TRBJ2-3; D is possibly TRBD2 (5 bases). V lost 2 bases and J lost 6, with 9 bases in between. This CDR3 has 13 amino acids. The germline gives CDR1 MNHNY, CDR2 SVGAGI (reference sequence). The CDR3 sequence is CASSYGRGDTQYF. The CDR3 DNA follows: TGTGCCAGCAGTTACGGTAGAGGGGATACGCAGTATTTT.

By proportion, this clone is medium-sized. The chain recombines TRBV5-4 with TRBJ2-3; either TRBD1 or TRBD2 may supply D (6 bases each). Germline V gene sequence: CDR1 SGHNT, CDR2 YYREEE (reference sequence). The CDR3 runs 16 residues. Deletions cut 5 bases from V and 1 base from J, with 17 bases between. CDR3 sequence reads: CASSYLGGRGTDTQYF. CDR3 DNA sequence: TGTGCCAGCAGTTATCTGGGGGGCAGAGGCACAGATACGCAGTATTTT.

The rearrangement uses TRBV7-3 and TRBJ2-7, with a weak D call TRBD2 (5 bases). V dropped 3 bases and J dropped 0 bases, with 9 bases sitting between them. Germline CDR1 SGHTA, CDR2 FQGTGA. The CDR3 is 14 amino acids. In DNA form, the CDR3 reads TGTGCCAGCAGCTTGGACGCGGGCTCCTACGAGCAGTACTTC. As protein: CASSLDAGSYEQYF.

This clone was recorded only once. The V and J genes are TRBV6-1 and TRBJ2-5, with D perhaps matching TRBD1 or TRBD2 (5 bases each). This CDR3 comprises 15 residues. Trimming left V 4 bases short and J 5 bases short, with 17 bases between. The V gene's germline CDR1 is MNHNS and CDR2 SASEGT. The DNA for the CDR3 is TGTGCCAGCAGTGGAAGCTGGGGGTCTCGGGAGACCCAGTACTTC. This translates into CASSGSWGSRETQYF.

This clone was seen only a few times. The chain couples TRBV7-2 to TRBJ2-7, with unresolved D. CDR3 length: 13 residues. Germline CDR1 reads SGHTA; CDR2 reads FQGNSA. The V gene lost 6 bases and the J gene lost 4 bases, with 13 bases spanning the gap. The CDR3 is CASSYSALYEQYF. In DNA form, the CDR3 reads TGTGCCAGCAGTTACTCGGCCTTATACGAGCAGTACTTC.

The chain combines TRBV27 with TRBJ2-7; weak D call: TRBD2 (6 bases). Germline lookup yields CDR1 MNHEY and CDR2 SMNVEV (reference sequence). V lost 4 bases to trimming and J lost 0 bases, with 13 bases between them. The CDR3 has 15 residues. The CDR3 sequence is CASSSLSGSSYEQYF. CDR3 DNA: TGTGCCAGCAGTTCCCTTAGCGGAAGCTCCTACGAGCAGTACTTC.

This clone was counted a single time. The chain joins TRBV6-1 to TRBJ2-1, with 7 bases matching TRBD2. V shed 2 bases, J shed 4 bases, and the junction held 8 bases outside the gene matches. This CDR3 has 16 amino acids. Germline CDR1 and CDR2: MNHNS and SASEGT. CDR3 residues: CASSELGGKGYNEQFF. CDR3 in DNA: TGTGCCAGCAGTGAATTGGGAGGGAAGGGTTACAATGAGCAGTTCTTC.

In the case of this clone: An end of the junction does not agree with germline; a read error may underlie this. The CDR3 DNA reads TGCGCCAGCAGCCAATACCCGGGACAGGGGGGAAACACCATATATTTT. It translates to CASSQYPGQGGNTIYF. This chain uses TRBV5-4 with TRBJ1-3; 10 nucleotides agree with TRBD1. The germline V gene has CDR1 SGHNT and CDR2 YYREEE (reference sequence). The CDR3 is 16 residues long.

This sequence joins TRBV7-3 and TRBJ2-2, with TRBD2 matching 9 bases. V lost 4 bases and J lost 1; bases outside the gene matches: 4. The V gene's germline CDR1 is SGHTA and CDR2 FQGTGA. CDR3 size: 16 residues. The CDR3 sequence is CASSSVAGVNTGELFF. DNA for the CDR3: TGTGCCAGCAGCTCCGTAGCGGGAGTGAACACCGGGGAGCTGTTTTTT.

The chain has TRBV27 and TRBJ1-1; D possibly corresponds to TRBD1 (6 bases). Germline values: CDR1 MNHEY, CDR2 SMNVEV (reference sequence). The CDR3 runs to 14 residues. Trimming cost V 2 bases and J 4 bases, with 11 bases left between them. The CDR3 nucleotides are TGTGCCAGCAGTTTAAGGGGGTTGTTCACTGAAGCTTTCTTT. As protein: CASSLRGLFTEAFF.

This clone is large by share. This chain uses TRBV2 with TRBJ2-7; D might be TRBD1 or TRBD2, each matching 7 bases. Germline loops: CDR1 SNHLY, CDR2 FYNNEI. Trimming took 11 bases from V and 3 from J, leaving 17 bases between them. The CDR3 consists of 13 residues. CDR3 nucleotide sequence: TGTGCCTTTCGGGGGGACAGAAACTACGAGCAGTACTTC. Translation gives CAFRGDRNYEQYF.

The chain combines TRBV5-4 with TRBJ1-1, with 8 bases aligning to TRBD1. V lost 4 bases to trimming and J lost 3 bases; unmatched junction nucleotides: 5. The CDR3 runs to 14 residues. The germline V gene encodes CDR1 SGHNT and CDR2 YYREEE (reference sequence). Here the CDR3 DNA reads TGTGCCAGCAGCCATGGACAGGGATACACTGAAGCTTTCTTT. Its translation: CASSHGQGYTEAFF.

This CDR3 reads CASSLEGAFSGNTIYF. The CDR3 coding sequence is TGCGCCAGCAGTCTAGAGGGGGCCTTCTCTGGAAACACCATATATTTT. The chain combines TRBV5-1 with TRBJ1-3; 7 bases match TRBD1. With V trimmed by 5 bases and J by 0 bases, 8 bases remained unmatched. CDR1 SGHRS and CDR2 YFSETQ come from the germline V gene. CDR3 length equals 16 residues.

The chain employs TRBV7-2 and TRBJ1-6; D gene uncertain. This CDR3 is built from 12 residues. V was pared by 2 bases and J by 10 bases, with 6 bases between. Germline V gives CDR1 SGHTA, CDR2 FQGNSA. The CDR3 sequence: CASSLSKSPLHF. The CDR3 DNA is TGTGCCAGCAGCTTATCCAAATCACCCCTCCACTTT.

This rearrangement joins TRBV6-1 to TRBJ2-2; D is undetermined. Germline assignment: CDR1 MNHNS and CDR2 SASEGT. The CDR3 totals 13 residues. The CDR3 DNA sequence: TGTGCTTCTCCAGGACCGAACACCGGGGAGCTGTTTTTT. This sequence encodes CASPGPNTGELFF.